One sample yielded the 3 T cell receptor beta chains listed below, sequenced in a study of CD8 T cells in Susac syndrome. Random hexamers primed reverse transcription of about 0.45 to 1 ug RNA. TCRdb reprocessed the immunoSEQ multiplex PCR reads via MiXCR and lists one record per CDR3 protein. The table has about 440,000 distinct CDR3 sequences, 75% to 90% seen once. The sequenced sample was CD8+ T cells from PBMCs. Source of these receptors: a human donor with multiple sclerosis.

V gene TRBV14 combines with J gene TRBJ1-6; TRBD1 is a possible D gene (5 bases). This CDR3 has 15 amino acids. CDR1 and CDR2 (germline): SGHDN, FVKESK. Deletions cut 5 bases from V and 0 bases from J, with 8 bases between. CDR3 protein: CASSADSSYNSPLHF. The CDR3 bases are TGTGCCAGCAGCGCCGACAGCTCCTATAATTCACCCCTCCACTTT.

This clonotype was seen a few times. The J gene is TRBJ2-3, the V gene TRBV4-2; D remains unclear. Deletions cut 0 bases from V and 0 bases from J, with 4 bases between. Germline loops: CDR1 LGHNA, CDR2 YNFKEQ. This CDR3 spans 14 amino acids. The CDR3 loop reads CASSQEKSTDTQYF. The DNA for the CDR3 is TGTGCCAGCAGCCAAGAGAAGAGCACAGATACGCAGTATTTT.

V usage is TRBV27 and J usage is TRBJ1-5; D is unclear. The CDR3 is 13 residues long. Germline CDR1 and CDR2: MNHEY and SMNVEV (reference sequence). Trimming left V 3 bases short and J 2 bases short, with 5 bases between. In nucleotides, the CDR3 is TGTGCCAGCAGTTTCGCGGGCAATCAGCCCCAGCATTTT. It is translated as CASSFAGNQPQHF.